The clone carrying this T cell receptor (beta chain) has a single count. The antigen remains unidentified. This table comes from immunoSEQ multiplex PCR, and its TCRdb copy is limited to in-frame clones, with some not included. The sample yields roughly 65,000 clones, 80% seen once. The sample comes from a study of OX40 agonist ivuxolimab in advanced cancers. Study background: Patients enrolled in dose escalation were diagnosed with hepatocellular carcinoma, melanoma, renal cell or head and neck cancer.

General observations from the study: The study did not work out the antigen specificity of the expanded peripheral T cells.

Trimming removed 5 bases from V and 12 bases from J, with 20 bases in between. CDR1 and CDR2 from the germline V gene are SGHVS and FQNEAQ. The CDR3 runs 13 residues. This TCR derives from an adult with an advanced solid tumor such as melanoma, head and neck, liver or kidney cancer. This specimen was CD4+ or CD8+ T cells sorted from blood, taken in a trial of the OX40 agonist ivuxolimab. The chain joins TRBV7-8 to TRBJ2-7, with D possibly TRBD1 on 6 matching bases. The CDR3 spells CASSQERTVAGYF. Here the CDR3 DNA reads TGTGCCAGCAGCCAGGAAAGGACAGTTGCAGGGTACTTC.